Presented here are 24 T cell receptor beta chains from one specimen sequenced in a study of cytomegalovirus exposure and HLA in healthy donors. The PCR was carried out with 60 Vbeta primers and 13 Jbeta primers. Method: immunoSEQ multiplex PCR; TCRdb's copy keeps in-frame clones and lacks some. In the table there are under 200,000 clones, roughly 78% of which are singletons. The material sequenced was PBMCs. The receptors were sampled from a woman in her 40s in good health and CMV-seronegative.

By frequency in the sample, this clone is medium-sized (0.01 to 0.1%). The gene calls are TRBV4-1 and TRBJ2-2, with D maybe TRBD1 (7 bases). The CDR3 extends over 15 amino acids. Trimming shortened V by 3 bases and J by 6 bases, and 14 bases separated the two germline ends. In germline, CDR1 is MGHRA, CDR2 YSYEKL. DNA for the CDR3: TGCGCCAGCAGCCATTCTCAGGGGGAGGCCGGGGAGCTGTTTTTT. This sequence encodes CASSHSQGEAGELFF.

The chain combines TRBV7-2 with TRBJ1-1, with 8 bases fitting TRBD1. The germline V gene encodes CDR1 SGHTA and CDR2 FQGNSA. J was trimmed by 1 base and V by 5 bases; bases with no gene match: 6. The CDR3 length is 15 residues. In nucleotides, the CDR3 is TGTGCCAGCAGCGGAGACAGGGGATGGAACACTGAAGCTTTCTTT. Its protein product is CASSGDRGWNTEAFF.

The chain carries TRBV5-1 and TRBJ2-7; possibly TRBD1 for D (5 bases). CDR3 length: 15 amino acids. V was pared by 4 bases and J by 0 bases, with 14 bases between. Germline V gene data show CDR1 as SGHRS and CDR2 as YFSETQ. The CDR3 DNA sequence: TGCGCCAGCAGCCAGTTCGACAGTCCCTCCTACGAGCAGTACTTC. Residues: CASSQFDSPSYEQYF.

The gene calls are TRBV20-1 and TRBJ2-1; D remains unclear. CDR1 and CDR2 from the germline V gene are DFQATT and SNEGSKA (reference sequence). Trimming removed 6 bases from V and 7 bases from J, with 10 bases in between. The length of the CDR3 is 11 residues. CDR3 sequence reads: CSASAANEQFF. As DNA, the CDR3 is TGCAGTGCCTCGGCGGCAAATGAGCAGTTCTTC.

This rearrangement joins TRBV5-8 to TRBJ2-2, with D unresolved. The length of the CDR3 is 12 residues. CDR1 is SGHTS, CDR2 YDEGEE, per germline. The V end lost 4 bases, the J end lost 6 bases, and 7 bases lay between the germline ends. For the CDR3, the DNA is TGTGCCAGCAGCCTGCCGGCCGGGGAGCTGTTTTTT. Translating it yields CASSLPAGELFF.

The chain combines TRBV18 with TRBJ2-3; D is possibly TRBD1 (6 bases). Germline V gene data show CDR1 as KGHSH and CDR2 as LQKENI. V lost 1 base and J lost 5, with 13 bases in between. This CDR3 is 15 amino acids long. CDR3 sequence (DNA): TGTGCCAGCTCACCACTTCCCCAGGGGAAAGATACGCAGTATTTT. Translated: CASSPLPQGKDTQYF.

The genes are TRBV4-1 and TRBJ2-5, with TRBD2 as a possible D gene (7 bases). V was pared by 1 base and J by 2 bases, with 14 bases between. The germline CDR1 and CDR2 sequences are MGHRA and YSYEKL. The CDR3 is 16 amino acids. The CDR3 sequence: CASSQVGGAGQETQYF. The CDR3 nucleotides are TGCGCCAGCAGCCAAGTTGGGGGGGCGGGGCAAGAGACCCAGTACTTC.

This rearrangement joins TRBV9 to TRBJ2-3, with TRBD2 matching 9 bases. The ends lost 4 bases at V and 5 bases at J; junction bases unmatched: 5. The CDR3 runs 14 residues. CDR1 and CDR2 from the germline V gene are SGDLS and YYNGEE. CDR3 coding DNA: TGTGCCAGCAGCACAAGCGGGGGGAGAGATACGCAGTATTTT. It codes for CASSTSGGRDTQYF.

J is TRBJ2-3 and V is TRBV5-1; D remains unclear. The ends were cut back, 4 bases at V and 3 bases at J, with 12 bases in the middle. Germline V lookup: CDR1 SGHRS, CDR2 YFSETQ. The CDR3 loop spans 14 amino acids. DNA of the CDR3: TGCGCCAGCAGCCTCGGAGACGAAACAGATACGCAGTATTTT. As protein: CASSLGDETDTQYF. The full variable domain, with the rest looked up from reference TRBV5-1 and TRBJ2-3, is KAGVTQTPRYLIKTRGQQVTLSCSPISGHRSVSWYQQTPGQGLQFLFEYFSETQRNKGNFPGRFSGRQFSNSRSEMNVSTLELGDSALYLCASSLGDETDTQYFGPGTRLTVL.

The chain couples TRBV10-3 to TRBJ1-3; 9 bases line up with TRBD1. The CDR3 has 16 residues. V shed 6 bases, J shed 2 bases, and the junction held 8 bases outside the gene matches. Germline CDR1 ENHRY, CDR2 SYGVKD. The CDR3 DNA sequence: TGTGCCATCAGCGGACAGGGGCCCGCTCCTGGAAACACCATATATTTT. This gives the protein CAISGQGPAPGNTIYF.

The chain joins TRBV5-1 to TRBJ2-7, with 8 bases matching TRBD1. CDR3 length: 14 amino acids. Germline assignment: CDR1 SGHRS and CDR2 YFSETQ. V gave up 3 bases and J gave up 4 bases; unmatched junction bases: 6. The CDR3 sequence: CASSSPGGVYEQYF. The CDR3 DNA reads TGCGCCAGCAGCTCTCCAGGGGGCGTTTACGAGCAGTACTTC.

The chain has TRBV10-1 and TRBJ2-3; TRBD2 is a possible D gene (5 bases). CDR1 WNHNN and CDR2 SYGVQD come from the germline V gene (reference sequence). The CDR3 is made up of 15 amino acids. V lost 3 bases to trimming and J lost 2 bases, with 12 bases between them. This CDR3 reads CASSDVSGTTDTQYF. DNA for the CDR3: TGCGCCAGCAGTGATGTCAGCGGCACCACAGATACGCAGTATTTT.

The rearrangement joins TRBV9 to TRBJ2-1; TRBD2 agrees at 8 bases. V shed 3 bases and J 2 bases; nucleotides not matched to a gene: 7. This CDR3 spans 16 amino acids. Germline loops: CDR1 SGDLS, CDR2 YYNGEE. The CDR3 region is CASSATAGATYNEQFF. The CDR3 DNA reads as TGTGCCAGCAGCGCAACAGCGGGGGCAACCTACAATGAGCAGTTCTTC.

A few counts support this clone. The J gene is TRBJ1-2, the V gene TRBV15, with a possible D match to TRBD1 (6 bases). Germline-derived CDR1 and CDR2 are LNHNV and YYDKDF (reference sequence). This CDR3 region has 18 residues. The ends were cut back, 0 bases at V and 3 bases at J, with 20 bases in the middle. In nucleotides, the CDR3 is TGTGCCACCAGCAGAGATAGAGTAGGGATTGCAGGGGACTATGGCTACACCTTC. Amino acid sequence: CATSRDRVGIAGDYGYTF.

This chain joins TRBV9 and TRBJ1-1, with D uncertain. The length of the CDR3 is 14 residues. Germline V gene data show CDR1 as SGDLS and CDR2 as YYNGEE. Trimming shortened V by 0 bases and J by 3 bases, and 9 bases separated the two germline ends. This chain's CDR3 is CASSVDGMDTEAFF. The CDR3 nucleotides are TGTGCCAGCAGCGTAGACGGGATGGACACTGAAGCTTTCTTT. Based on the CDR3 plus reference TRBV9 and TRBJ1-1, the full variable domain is DSGVTQTPKHLITATGQRVTLRCSPRSGDLSVYWYQQSLDQGLQFLIQYYNGEERAKGNILERFSAQQFPDLHSELNLSSLELGDSALYFCASSVDGMDTEAFFGQGTRLTVV.

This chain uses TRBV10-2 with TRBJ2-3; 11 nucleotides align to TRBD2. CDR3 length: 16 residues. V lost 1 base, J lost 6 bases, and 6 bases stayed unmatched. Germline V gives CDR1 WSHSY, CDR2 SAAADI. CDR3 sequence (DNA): TGCGCCAGCAGTGAGTGGACTAGCGGGCGCCGGGATACGCAGTATTTT. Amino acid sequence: CASSEWTSGRRDTQYF.

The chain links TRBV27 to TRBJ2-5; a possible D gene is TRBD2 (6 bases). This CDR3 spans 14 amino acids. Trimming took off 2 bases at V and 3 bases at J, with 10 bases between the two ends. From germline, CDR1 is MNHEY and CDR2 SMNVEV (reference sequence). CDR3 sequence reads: CASSLLGRKETQYF. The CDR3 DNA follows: TGTGCCAGCAGTTTACTAGGGAGGAAAGAGACCCAGTACTTC.

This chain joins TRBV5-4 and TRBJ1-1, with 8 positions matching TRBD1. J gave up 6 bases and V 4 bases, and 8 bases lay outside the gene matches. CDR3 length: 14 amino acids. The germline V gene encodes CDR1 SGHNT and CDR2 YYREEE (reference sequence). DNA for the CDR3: TGTGCCAGCAGCGAGGGACAGGACTCAGCTGAAGCTTTCTTT. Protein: CASSEGQDSAEAFF.

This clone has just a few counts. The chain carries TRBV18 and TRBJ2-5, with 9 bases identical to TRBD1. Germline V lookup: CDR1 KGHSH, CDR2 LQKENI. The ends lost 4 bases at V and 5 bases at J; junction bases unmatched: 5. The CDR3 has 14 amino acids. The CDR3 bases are TGTGCCAGCTCACGGGACAGGGCAGGGGAGACCCAGTACTTC. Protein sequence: CASSRDRAGETQYF.

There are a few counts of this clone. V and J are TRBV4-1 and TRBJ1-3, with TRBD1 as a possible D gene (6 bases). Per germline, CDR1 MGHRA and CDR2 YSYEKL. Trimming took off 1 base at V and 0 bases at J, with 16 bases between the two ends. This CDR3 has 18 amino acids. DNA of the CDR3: TGCGCCAGCAGCCAAGGCAGGCAGAGGGGGACCTCTGGAAACACCATATATTTT. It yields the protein CASSQGRQRGTSGNTIYF.

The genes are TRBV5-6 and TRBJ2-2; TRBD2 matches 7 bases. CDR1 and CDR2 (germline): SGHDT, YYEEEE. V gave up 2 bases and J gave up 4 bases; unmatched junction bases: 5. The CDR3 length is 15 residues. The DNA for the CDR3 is TGTGCCAGCAGCTTTCGGGGGGAGGGCACCGGGGAGCTGTTTTTT. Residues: CASSFRGEGTGELFF.

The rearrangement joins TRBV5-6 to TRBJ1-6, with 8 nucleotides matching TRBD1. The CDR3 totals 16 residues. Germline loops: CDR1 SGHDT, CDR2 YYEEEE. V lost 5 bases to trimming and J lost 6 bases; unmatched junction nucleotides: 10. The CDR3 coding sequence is TGTGCCAGCAGAAAACGGGGACAGGCGATTAATTCACCCCTCCACTTT. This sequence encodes CASRKRGQAINSPLHF.

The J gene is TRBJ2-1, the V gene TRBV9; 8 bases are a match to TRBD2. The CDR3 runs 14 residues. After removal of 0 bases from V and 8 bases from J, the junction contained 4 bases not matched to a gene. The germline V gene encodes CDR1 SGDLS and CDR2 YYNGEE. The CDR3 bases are TGTGCCAGCAGCGTAGCGGGAGGGTTGGATGAGCAGTTCTTC. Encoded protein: CASSVAGGLDEQFF.

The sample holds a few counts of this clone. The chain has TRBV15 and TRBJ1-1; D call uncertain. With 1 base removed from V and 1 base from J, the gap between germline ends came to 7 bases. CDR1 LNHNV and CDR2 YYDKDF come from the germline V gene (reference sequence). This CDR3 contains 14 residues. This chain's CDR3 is CATSRGPGNTEAFF. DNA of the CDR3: TGTGCCACCAGCAGAGGACCAGGGAACACTGAAGCTTTCTTT.